Given below is one T cell receptor beta chain in context. These data come from a study of blood T cell repertoires in COVID-19. Study-wide context: Sample material is recorded as cDNA or gDNA derived from T cells, B-cell-depleted T cells, or PBMCs.

This CDR3 has 14 amino acids. V trimming: 5 bases; J trimming: 1 base; junction bases outside the gene matches: 3. Germline V gene sequence: CDR1 LGHNA, CDR2 YNFKEQ. In the study's own analysis: For nucleated cells, counts were estimated from reference gene primer amplification. Sequenced by immunoSEQ multiplex PCR; TCRdb stores in-frame clones only, minus some. V, J and clone size derive from that table, while D and trimming were established from the DNA sequence. The sample yields about 210,000 clones, roughly 85% seen once. This TCR was sampled from a man aged 50-60 years with COVID-19, enrolled during active disease. The sequenced material came from peripheral blood. The rearrangement joins TRBV4-2 to TRBJ2-3, with TRBD2 matching 7 bases. The DNA for the CDR3 is TGTGCCAGCAGCTCTACTAGCGGCACAGATACGCAGTATTTT. It translates to CASSSTSGTDTQYF.